These 15 T cell receptor beta chains were all obtained from the same sample, sequenced in a study of cytomegalovirus exposure and HLA in healthy donors. The table came from immunoSEQ multiplex PCR; TCRdb's copy has only in-frame clones and leaves some out. Among a few hundred thousand clones listed, around 86% were seen once. The material sequenced was PBMCs. Receptors originate from a woman between 18 and 29 years old in good health and CMV-seronegative.

The chain joins TRBV30 to TRBJ2-2; D is ambiguous. Germline lookup yields CDR1 GTSNPN and CDR2 SVGIG (reference sequence). V was clipped by 4 bases and J by 3 bases, with 12 bases between them. The CDR3 consists of 14 residues. For the CDR3, the DNA is TGTGCCTGGAAGGTGGGCCTTTACACCGGGGAGCTGTTTTTT. Translation: CAWKVGLYTGELFF.

The chain couples TRBV4-1 to TRBJ1-5; 11 bases are a match to TRBD1. The CDR3 has 17 amino acids. Germline loops: CDR1 MGHRA, CDR2 YSYEKL. V was pared by 6 bases and J by 0 bases, with 7 bases of the junction left unmatched. For the CDR3, the DNA is TGCGCCAGCAGGCCGGGGACAGGGGGGAGTAGCAATCAGCCCCAGCATTTT. Its translation is CASRPGTGGSSNQPQHF.

The V gene is TRBV6-6, the J gene TRBJ1-1; 10 bases fit TRBD1. Germline assignment: CDR1 MNHNY and CDR2 SVGAGI (reference sequence). This CDR3 is 14 amino acids long. V was clipped by 4 bases and J by 4 bases; unmatched bases: 3. The CDR3 spells CASSSGQGSTEAFF. The CDR3 nucleotides read TGTGCCAGCAGTTCGGGACAGGGGTCCACTGAAGCTTTCTTT.

This chain joins TRBV30 and TRBJ2-3; a possible D gene is TRBD1 (6 bases). V shed 2 bases and J shed 4 bases, with 13 bases lying between them. CDR3 length: 14 amino acids. The germline V gene encodes CDR1 GTSNPN and CDR2 SVGIG (reference sequence). The CDR3 DNA sequence: TGTGCCTGGAGTCCGGGACACGGCTCAGATACGCAGTATTTT. Protein product: CAWSPGHGSDTQYF.

The chain links TRBV28 to TRBJ1-2; D is undetermined. Germline lookup yields CDR1 MDHEN and CDR2 SYDVKM. Trimming pared 5 bases from V and 5 bases from J, leaving 12 bases between. The CDR3 sequence is 13 residues long. The CDR3 bases are TGTGCCAGCAGTCGGCAGGTCGGATATGGCTACACCTTC. The encoded protein is CASSRQVGYGYTF.

V is TRBV11-2 and J is TRBJ1-2, with TRBD1 as a possible D gene (5 bases). The V end was cut by 1 base, the J end by 6 bases, with 9 bases between. The CDR3 is made up of 13 amino acids. Germline V gene lookup returns CDR1 SGHAT and CDR2 FQNNGV. The CDR3 region is CASSLVGPNGYTF. The CDR3 DNA reads as TGTGCCAGCAGCTTAGTGGGGCCCAATGGCTACACCTTC.

The genes are TRBV9 and TRBJ1-6, with D hard to call. The V end was cut by 0 bases, the J end by 8 bases, with 9 bases between. Germline V gives CDR1 SGDLS, CDR2 YYNGEE. The CDR3 loop spans 14 amino acids. The CDR3 spells CASSVEQFDSPLHF. The CDR3, as DNA: TGTGCCAGCAGCGTAGAACAGTTCGATTCACCCCTCCACTTT.

For the CDR3, the DNA is TGTGCCAGTAGTATAGGGACCATCCCGGGGAGGACCGGGGAGCTGTTTTTT. Protein sequence: CASSIGTIPGRTGELFF. The chain combines TRBV19 with TRBJ2-2, with D possibly TRBD2 on 6 matching bases. In germline, CDR1 is LNHDA, CDR2 SQIVND (reference sequence). The CDR3 sequence is 17 residues long. V was trimmed by 1 base and J by 5 bases, leaving 17 bases between them.

The chain carries TRBV5-1 and TRBJ2-4; the D is unclear. V was trimmed by 0 bases and J by 8 bases, leaving 15 bases between them. Looked up from germline, CDR1 is SGHRS and CDR2 is YFSETQ. CDR3 length equals 15 residues. The CDR3 DNA sequence: TGCGCCAGCAGCTTGGATGCATTTCCGCGAGACATTCAGTACTTC. Its protein is CASSLDAFPRDIQYF.

The chain uses TRBV5-1 and TRBJ1-6; TRBD1 agrees at 11 bases. V gave up 0 bases and J gave up 10 bases; unmatched junction bases: 6. Germline V gene lookup returns CDR1 SGHRS and CDR2 YFSETQ. There are 16 residues in the CDR3. CDR3 region: CASSLGGQGAISPLHF. The DNA for the CDR3 is TGCGCCAGCAGCTTGGGCGGACAGGGGGCTATCTCACCCCTCCACTTT.

The chain combines TRBV6-5 with TRBJ1-2, with 8 nucleotides matching TRBD1. Germline CDR1 is MNHEY and CDR2 is SVGAGI. V shed 5 bases, J shed 2 bases, and the junction held 1 base outside the gene matches. The CDR3 consists of 13 residues. In DNA, the CDR3 is TGTGCCAGCAGTGACAGGGGAAACTATGGCTACACCTTC. Amino acids: CASSDRGNYGYTF.

The chain carries TRBV7-9 and TRBJ2-2; 11 nucleotides align to TRBD2. With V trimmed by 5 bases and J by 6 bases, 5 bases remained unmatched. The CDR3 is made up of 15 amino acids. Germline V lookup: CDR1 SEHNR, CDR2 FQNEAQ (reference sequence). The CDR3 loop is CASSPVAGGSGELFF. The CDR3 coding sequence is TGTGCCAGCAGCCCGGTAGCGGGAGGGTCCGGGGAGCTGTTTTTT. The entire variable domain, with the rest obtained from reference TRBV7-9 and TRBJ2-2, is as follows: DTGVSQNPRHKITKRGQNVTFRCDPISEHNRLYWYRQTLGQGPEFLTYFQNEAQLEKSRLLSDRFSAERPKGSFSTLEIQRTEQGDSAMYLCASSPVAGGSGELFFGEGSRLTVL.

This chain connects TRBV21-1 to TRBJ2-1; the table calls TRBD2, which could not be checked here. TRBV21-1 is termed a pseudogene. The CDR3 runs 15 residues. Here the CDR3 DNA reads TGTGCCAGCAGCATTCGGGATAGGTCCTACAATGAGCAGTTCTTC. It translates to CASSIRDRSYNEQFF.

This clone has a handful of counts. This chain links TRBV9 with TRBJ2-1; D is perhaps TRBD2 (5 bases). The germline gives CDR1 SGDLS, CDR2 YYNGEE. The CDR3 covers 14 residues. V was cut by 0 bases and J by 10 bases, with 14 bases left in between. CDR3 residues: CASSVDEGVYEQFF. The CDR3 coding sequence is TGTGCCAGCAGCGTAGATGAGGGAGTCTACGAGCAGTTCTTC. The full variable domain, its missing parts supplied by reference TRBV9 and TRBJ2-1, is DSGVTQTPKHLITATGQRVTLRCSPRSGDLSVYWYQQSLDQGLQFLIQYYNGEERAKGNILERFSAQQFPDLHSELNLSSLELGDSALYFCASSVDEGVYEQFFGPGTRLTVL.

The gene calls are TRBV11-2 and TRBJ1-5, with 9 bases aligning to TRBD1. The CDR3 runs 20 residues. J lost 0 bases, V lost 0 bases, and 12 bases had no gene match. Germline CDR1 and CDR2: SGHAT and FQNNGV. Written as DNA, the CDR3 is TGTGCCAGCAGCTTAGATGGGCCCGGGACAGGGAAATATAGCAATCAGCCCCAGCATTTT. The encoded protein is CASSLDGPGTGKYSNQPQHF.